This T cell receptor (beta chain) was identified during a study of cytomegalovirus exposure and HLA in healthy donors. The wider study: Genotyping showed less than 85% of hundreds of donors falling in the Caucasian-associated ancestry cluster.

CDR1 is KGHSH and CDR2 is LQKENI in the germline V gene. V shed 5 bases and J shed 7 bases, with 11 bases lying between them. The CDR3 contains 13 residues. In the PCR, 60 Vbeta and 13 Jbeta primers were used. Sequenced by immunoSEQ multiplex PCR; TCRdb stores in-frame clones only, minus some. This table holds approximately 100,000 clones, less than 10% found once. This TCR was recovered from a man between 50 and 59 years old in good health and CMV-seropositive. V usage is TRBV18 and J usage is TRBJ2-2, with TRBD2 as a possible D gene (6 bases). The sequencing sample was made of PBMCs. The chain's CDR3 is CASSFRLDGELFF. CDR3 DNA sequence: TGTGCCAGCTCATTTCGACTAGACGGGGAGCTGTTTTTT.